The rows below give T cell receptor beta chains drawn from one sample of a study of tumor-infiltrating lymphocytes in glioblastoma multiforme. Using its own MiXCR run on the multiplex PCR reads, TCRdb lists one record per CDR3 protein. Of about 11,000 distinct CDR3 sequences detected, about 72% appear once; the ten largest clones hold almost 40%. Source material: brain tumor tissue. The origin of the receptors is a male donor with glioblastoma. Each CDR3 is given with its conserved first and last residue. D genes are given only for firm matches. The listing skips clone size in some rows; elsewhere it reads once, few, many or a size class.

v_gene: TRBV11-2
abundance: NA
j_gene: TRBJ2-2
d_gene: NA
CDR3nt: TGTGCCAGCAGCTTAGAACGGGTCACCGGGGAGCTGTTTTTT
CDR3aa: CASSLERVTGELFF

v_gene: TRBV6-5
abundance: many
j_gene: TRBJ2-7
d_gene: NA
CDR3nt: TGTGCCAGCAGTTCCTCTAGCCTCACACCTTCCTACGAGCAGTACTTC
CDR3aa: CASSSSSLTPSYEQYF

v_gene: TRBV6-5
abundance: few
j_gene: TRBJ1-2
d_gene: NA
CDR3nt: TGTGCCAGCAGGTGGGGAGACTATGGTTACACCTTC
CDR3aa: CASRWGDYGYTF

v_gene: TRBV5-1
abundance: many
j_gene: TRBJ2-7
d_gene: NA
CDR3nt: TGCGCCAGCAGATTCGCAGGGGACCCCTACGAGCAGTACTTC
CDR3aa: CASRFAGDPYEQYF

v_gene: TRBV6-5
abundance: NA
j_gene: TRBJ1-2
d_gene: NA
CDR3nt: TGTGCCAGCAGATGGGGAAACTATGGCTGCACCTTC
CDR3aa: CASRWGNYGCTF

v_gene: TRBV6-5
abundance: NA
j_gene: TRBJ1-4
d_gene: NA
CDR3nt: TGTGCCAACAGTCTTAGACAGGAGGGACGGGAAAAACTGTTTTTT
CDR3aa: CANSLRQEGREKLFF

v_gene: TRBV11-3
abundance: NA
j_gene: TRBJ2-1
d_gene: NA
CDR3nt: TGCGCCAGCAGCTTAATGGGTGGCGGGCGGAGAAACTACATTGAGCAGTTCTTC
CDR3aa: CASSLMGGGRRNYIEQFF

v_gene: TRBV11-1
abundance: NA
j_gene: TRBJ2-1
d_gene: NA
CDR3nt: TGTGCCAACAGCCGATTACTACCTAGCGTGAGGTCGAATGAGCAGTTCTTC
CDR3aa: CANSRLLPSVRSNEQFF

v_gene: TRBV20-1
abundance: NA
j_gene: TRBJ1-2
d_gene: TRBD1
CDR3nt: TGCAGTGCTAGAGCCCAAGGGAAGAACAGGGGCTATGGCTACACCTTC
CDR3aa: CSARAQGKNRGYGYTF

v_gene: TRBV11-3
abundance: NA
j_gene: TRBJ2-1
d_gene: NA
CDR3nt: TGTGCCAGTAGCTTAGCCGGGGCCCACAATGAGCAGTTCTTC
CDR3aa: CASSLAGAHNEQFF